The next 28 T cell receptor beta chains were all read from a single sample in a study of blood T cells in healthy people across ages. The authors ran a second PCR of about 7 to 11 cycles using a sample-barcoded 5' primer and a J-beta primer mix. TCRdb passed the 5' RACE reads through MiXCR, listing each CDR3 protein once. The repertoire holds 540,000 or so distinct CDR3 sequences, with 20% to 30% as singletons. These data were likewise used in another study, on T cells of mothers and their children.

Sequences were obtained from blood. Receptor source: a boy younger than 18 in good health.

J is TRBJ2-3 and V is TRBV12-3 or TRBV12-4, with D perhaps given as TRBD1 or TRBD2 (5 bases each). The CDR3 contains 14 residues. Trimming removed 6 bases from V and 2 bases from J, with 12 bases in between. The CDR3 sequence: CASSPGPNTDTQYF. The CDR3, as DNA: TGTGCCAGCAGCCCGGGACCAAACACAGATACGCAGTATTTT.

The sample holds a few counts of this clonotype. The CDR3 DNA reads TGTGCCACCAGTGAGACTACAGGGTTCACAGATACGCAGTATTTT. Its protein product is CATSETTGFTDTQYF. J is TRBJ2-3 and V is TRBV24-1; TRBD1 is a possible D gene (6 bases). The V gene's germline CDR1 is KGHDR and CDR2 SFDVKD. With 4 bases removed from V and 2 bases from J, the gap between germline ends came to 12 bases. The CDR3 is 15 residues long.

In DNA form, the CDR3 reads TGCAGCGTTGCTACTAGCGGGAGGAGCAATGAGCAGTTCTTC. This codes for CSVATSGRSNEQFF. The V and J genes are TRBV29-1 and TRBJ2-1; TRBD2 agrees at 12 bases. Germline values: CDR1 SQVTM, CDR2 ANQGSEA. Trimming cost V 4 bases and J 6 bases; bases outside gene matches: 4. This CDR3 contains 14 residues.

This chain links TRBV5-1 with TRBJ2-5, with 8 bases identical to TRBD1. With the DNA end fitting TRBJ2-1 better, the J assignment may be wrong. The CDR3 totals 14 residues. Germline loops: CDR1 SGHRS, CDR2 YFSETQ. The CDR3 nucleotides are TGCGCCAGCAGCATGGACAGGGTGGACAATGAGCAGTTCTTC. This gives the protein CASSMDRVDNEQFF.

This clonotype was detected only once. The chain employs TRBV11-2 and TRBJ2-2; a weak D match, TRBD2 (6 bases). The CDR3 is 15 residues long. Trimming left V 3 bases short and J 3 bases short, with 11 bases between. Germline loops: CDR1 SGHAT, CDR2 FQNNGV. CDR3 in DNA: TGTGCCAGCAGCTTGAATGGCGGGGACACCGGGGAGCTGTTTTTT. The encoded protein is CASSLNGGDTGELFF.

With regard to this clonotype: A junction boundary mismatches the germline segment, possibly from a read error. The chain carries TRBV7-2 and TRBJ2-5, with a weak D call TRBD1 (6 bases). The CDR3 contains 11 residues. The germline gives CDR1 SGHTA, CDR2 FQGNSA. CDR3 bases: TGTGCCAGCAGAAGTACAGGGCCCGAGTTCTTC. This translates into CASRSTGPEFF.

This clonotype has a handful of counts. The gene calls are TRBV4-2 and TRBJ2-3; TRBD1 is a possible D gene (7 bases). Germline lookup yields CDR1 LGHNA and CDR2 YNFKEQ. This CDR3 has 21 amino acids. V shed 3 bases and J shed 1 base, with 29 bases lying between them. CDR3 protein: CASSQREGRDSTTIRTDTQYF. The CDR3 bases are TGTGCCAGCAGCCAGAGGGAAGGGCGGGACAGTACAACCATACGCACAGATACGCAGTATTTT.

The chain employs TRBV20-1 and TRBJ1-2; 11 bases are shared with TRBD1. The V segment lost 5 bases and the J segment 6 bases; nucleotides outside the gene matches: 8. Germline V lookup: CDR1 DFQATT, CDR2 SNEGSKA (reference sequence). CDR3 length: 14 residues. This CDR3 reads CSAEGQGAPNGYTF. The DNA of the CDR3 is TGCAGTGCTGAAGGACAGGGGGCGCCGAATGGCTACACCTTC.

CDR3 in DNA: TGTGCCAGCAGTTTAGTCAGGGTCCTAAGCAATCAGCCCCAGCATTTT. Residues: CASSLVRVLSNQPQHF. The rearrangement uses TRBV28 and TRBJ1-5; TRBD1 is a possible D gene (5 bases). There are 16 residues in the CDR3. Germline CDR1 and CDR2: MDHEN and SYDVKM. V lost 2 bases to trimming and J lost 1 base, with 12 bases between them. The full variable domain, its missing parts supplied by reference TRBV28 and TRBJ1-5, is DVKVTQSSRYLVKRTGEKVFLECVQDMDHENMFWYRQDPGLGLRLIYFSYDVKMKEKGDIPEGYSVSREKKERFSLILESASTNQTSMYLCASSLVRVLSNQPQHFGDGTRLSIL.

Only a few counts were recorded for this clonotype. This chain connects TRBV18 to TRBJ2-5, with 13 bases fitting TRBD2. Trimming cost V 4 bases and J 5 bases; bases outside gene matches: 7. The CDR3 is 16 amino acids. Germline CDR1 and CDR2: KGHSH and LQKENI. CDR3 bases: TGTGCCAGCTCACGGACTAGCGGGAGATTCTGGGAGACCCAGTACTTC. Translating gives CASSRTSGRFWETQYF.

In this sample, this clonotype turned up a few times. The DNA of the CDR3 is TGCAGTGCAGGACCAGGGGCTATGTACCAAGAGACCCAGTACTTC. Its translation: CSAGPGAMYQETQYF. The rearrangement links TRBV20-1 to TRBJ2-5; a weak D match, TRBD1 (6 bases). CDR1 DFQATT and CDR2 SNEGSKA come from the germline V gene (reference sequence). V lost 6 bases to trimming and J lost 0 bases, with 17 bases between them. The CDR3 runs 15 residues.

This clonotype has only a few counts. This rearrangement joins TRBV11-1 to TRBJ1-2, with unresolved D. The V gene's germline CDR1 is SGHAT and CDR2 FQDESV (reference sequence). The CDR3 covers 13 residues. V shed 8 bases and J shed 0 bases, with 10 bases lying between them. CDR3 in amino acids: CASQRGTNYGYTF. CDR3 nucleotides: TGTGCCAGCCAACGGGGAACTAACTATGGCTACACCTTC.

V gene TRBV5-1 combines with J gene TRBJ2-5, with a tentative D call TRBD1 (5 bases). From germline, CDR1 is SGHRS and CDR2 YFSETQ. The CDR3 extends over 15 amino acids. Trimming cost V 2 bases and J 5 bases, with 16 bases left between them. The CDR3 region is CASSLYAGQGETQYF. In DNA, the CDR3 is TGCGCCAGCAGCTTATATGCAGGGCAAGGGGAGACCCAGTACTTC.

This clonotype was detected ten times or more. V and J are TRBV3-1 and TRBJ2-3; no reliable D call. The V gene's germline CDR1 is LGHDT and CDR2 YNNKEL (reference sequence). The CDR3 is 15 amino acids. V was pared by 2 bases and J by 3 bases, with 12 bases between. The CDR3 coding sequence is TGTGCCAGCAGCCAATCCAGCGAGGTTACAGATACGCAGTATTTT. This gives the protein CASSQSSEVTDTQYF.

This clonotype was picked up a small number of times. The V and J genes are TRBV7-2 and TRBJ2-1; no clear D. V was pared by 1 base and J by 6 bases, with 7 bases between. This CDR3 has 13 residues. CDR1 is SGHTA, CDR2 FQGNSA, per germline. The CDR3 loop is CASSLVAPNEQFF. DNA of the CDR3: TGTGCCAGCAGCTTAGTAGCCCCCAATGAGCAGTTCTTC.

The genes are TRBV18 and TRBJ2-7; D assignment may be TRBD1 or TRBD2 (5 bases each). Per germline, CDR1 KGHSH and CDR2 LQKENI. V was trimmed by 7 bases and J by 3 bases, leaving 13 bases between them. The CDR3 consists of 13 residues. CDR3 bases: TGTGCCAGCTACGACAGAGGGAACTACGAGCAGTACTTC. Its protein product is CASYDRGNYEQYF. Combining the CDR3 with reference TRBV18 and TRBJ2-7 gives the whole variable domain NAGVMQNPRHLVRRRGQEARLRCSPMKGHSHVYWYRQLPEEGLKFMVYLQKENIIDESGMPKERFSAEFPKEGPSILRIQQVVRGDSAAYFCASYDRGNYEQYFGPGTRLTVT.

V gene TRBV4-3 combines with J gene TRBJ2-7; TRBD2 matches at 11 bases. Per germline, CDR1 LGHNA and CDR2 YSLEER. V trimming: 1 base; J trimming: 1 base; junction bases outside the gene matches: 3. This CDR3 spans 16 amino acids. The CDR3 protein is CASSQATSGKSYEQYF. The CDR3 nucleotides are TGCGCCAGCAGCCAAGCGACTAGCGGGAAGTCCTACGAGCAGTACTTC.

The chain has TRBV16 and TRBJ1-2, with D unclear. CDR3 size: 15 residues. V lost 1 base, J lost 4 bases, and 13 bases lay in between. In germline, CDR1 is KGHSY, CDR2 FQNENV. The CDR3 DNA sequence: TGTGCCAGCAGCCAATTTAAGGGTTATGGCTATGGCTACACCTTC. It translates to CASSQFKGYGYGYTF.

This clonotype has more than one count but fewer than ten. CDR3 sequence: CASSPELGGENEKLFF. CDR3 coding DNA: TGTGCCAGCAGCCCCGAACTTGGGGGAGAGAATGAAAAACTGTTTTTT. This rearrangement joins TRBV7-9 to TRBJ1-4; tentative D call: TRBD1 (5 bases). The CDR3 has 16 amino acids. V was cut by 5 bases and J by 5 bases, with 18 bases left in between. Germline loops: CDR1 SEHNR, CDR2 FQNEAQ (reference sequence).

The rearrangement joins TRBV10-3 to TRBJ1-5; no firm D call. The CDR3 loop spans 14 amino acids. The V end lost 7 bases, the J end lost 4 bases, and 14 bases lay between the germline ends. Per germline, CDR1 ENHRY and CDR2 SYGVKD. This CDR3 is CAIKGEDGNQPQHF. In DNA form, the CDR3 reads TGTGCCATCAAGGGAGAGGATGGAAATCAGCCCCAGCATTTT.

The chain combines TRBV27 with TRBJ1-4, with 9 bases aligning to TRBD1. CDR1 and CDR2 from the germline V gene are MNHEY and SMNVEV (reference sequence). The CDR3 contains 14 residues. The J segment lost 8 bases and the V segment lost 6 bases, leaving 7 bases of the junction unmatched. CDR3 region: CASRPTGTGEKLFF. The CDR3 coding sequence is TGTGCCAGCAGGCCAACCGGGACAGGGGAAAAACTGTTTTTT.

There are a few counts of this clonotype. The chain recombines TRBV7-2 with TRBJ2-5; TRBD2 aligns across 10 bases. The DNA end is more similar to TRBJ2-1, so the J call may be wrong. There are 17 residues in the CDR3. Germline assignment: CDR1 SGHTA and CDR2 FQGNSA. The CDR3 DNA follows: TGTGCCAGCATGCTACCGAGCGGGAGGGCCTGCTACAATGAGCAGTTCTTC. Translation gives CASMLPSGRACYNEQFF.

This clonotype appeared a few times. This chain joins TRBV28 and TRBJ2-7; 9 nucleotides agree with TRBD2. The V gene end was trimmed by 4 bases and the J gene end by 1 base; junction bases not matched to a gene: 8. Germline V gene lookup returns CDR1 MDHEN and CDR2 SYDVKM. The CDR3 length is 16 residues. The CDR3 coding sequence is TGTGCCAGCAGTTCACCTTGGGCGGGGGGGTCCTACGAGCAGTACTTC. Translating it yields CASSSPWAGGSYEQYF.

This clonotype was picked up a small number of times. The chain uses TRBV5-1 and TRBJ2-3, with a weak D call TRBD2 (6 bases). Trimming removed 3 bases at V and 10 bases at J, with 15 bases between. Germline CDR1 reads SGHRS; CDR2 reads YFSETQ. This CDR3 has 13 amino acids. The CDR3 DNA reads as TGCGCCAGCAGCTCGGTACTGGACTATGCGCAGTATTTT. Translation: CASSSVLDYAQYF.

This clonotype was recorded a few times. This rearrangement joins TRBV6-1 to TRBJ1-2; a possible D gene is TRBD1 (6 bases). The CDR3 contains 21 residues. Deletions cut 4 bases from V and 0 bases from J, with 30 bases between. Germline V gene lookup returns CDR1 MNHNS and CDR2 SASEGT. The CDR3 protein is CASSGTGKGGRARYSNYGYTF. The CDR3 DNA reads TGTGCCAGCAGTGGTACCGGGAAGGGGGGGCGCGCCCGCTATTCTAACTATGGCTACACCTTC.

The chain has TRBV9 and TRBJ1-6; the D is unclear. The CDR3 runs 15 residues. Between the trimmed V and J ends, which lost 0 bases and 14 bases, there was a span of 18 bases. Germline-derived CDR1 and CDR2 are SGDLS and YYNGEE. CDR3 bases: TGTGCCAGCAGCGTAGAAGGTGTCCCCCCCGTGTCCCTCCACTTT. Translation: CASSVEGVPPVSLHF.

This clonotype has only a few counts. V gene TRBV7-2 combines with J gene TRBJ2-5; TRBD2 matches at 12 bases. Unmatched junction bases numbered 5, after V lost 1 base and J lost 5 bases. CDR3 length equals 16 residues. The germline CDR1 and CDR2 sequences are SGHTA and FQGNSA. The CDR3: CASSLGRTSGTETQYF. CDR3 nucleotides: TGTGCCAGCAGCTTAGGCAGGACTAGCGGGACGGAGACCCAGTACTTC.

The rearrangement uses TRBV6-8 and TRBJ1-1, with D perhaps TRBD1 (5 bases). The CDR3 length is 16 residues. Per the germline V gene, CDR1 is MNHGY and CDR2 is SAAAGT. The V end was cut by 4 bases, the J end by 10 bases, with 25 bases between. CDR3 sequence reads: CASSCFFTGTANGAFF. CDR3 DNA: TGTGCCAGCAGTTGCTTCTTCACCGGGACGGCCAACGGAGCTTTCTTT.